These 5 T cell receptor beta chains originate from one sample sequenced in a study of T cells in Graves' hyperthyroidism and ophthalmopathy. TCR beta CDR3 region amplification was performed from RNA transcripts. First-round RT-PCR with HTBI primers amplified the TCR CDR3 region. TCRdb fed the multiplex PCR reads into MiXCR, producing one record per CDR3 protein. The sample records about 840,000 distinct CDR3 sequences, about 38% being singletons. The sequenced sample was blood. Receptors were obtained from a young man with Graves' hyperthyroidism.

The chain has TRBV10-3 and TRBJ2-7, with TRBD1 identical over 9 bases. Germline V lookup: CDR1 ENHRY, CDR2 SYGVKD. The CDR3 is made up of 16 amino acids. V shed 10 bases and J 3 bases; nucleotides not matched to a gene: 16. In DNA form, the CDR3 reads TGTGCCAGCCTTAACTGGGCGGGACAGGGCTTCTACGAGCAGTACTTC. It yields the protein CASLNWAGQGFYEQYF.

This clonotype was detected only once. The rearrangement links TRBV15 to TRBJ2-1; D is perhaps TRBD2 (6 bases). V shed 2 bases and J shed 6 bases, with 14 bases lying between them. Germline CDR1 and CDR2: LNHNV and YYDKDF (reference sequence). The length of the CDR3 is 15 residues. The CDR3 nucleotides are TGTGCCACCAGCAGACATGCAGCGGGCAGCAATGAGCAGTTCTTC. It yields the protein CATSRHAAGSNEQFF.

Worth noting for this clonotype: The junction departs from germline at one end; a sequencing error may be responsible. The rearrangement uses TRBV2 and TRBJ2-5; TRBD2 matches 13 bases. From germline, CDR1 is SNHLY and CDR2 FYNNEI. The CDR3 is 16 amino acids. The CDR3 bases are TGTACCAGCAGCTCCGGACTAGCGGGAGTGAGGGAGACCCAGTACTTC. Translating it yields CTSSSGLAGVRETQYF.

This clonotype was observed at least ten times. The CDR3 region has the DNA TGTGCCACCAGCAGAGGAGGGGACGGTTACTACGAGCAGTACTTC. Protein: CATSRGGDGYYEQYF. The V and J genes are TRBV15 and TRBJ2-7; D tentatively reads TRBD1 or TRBD2 (5 bases each). V lost 1 base and J 3 bases, leaving 13 bases between the germline ends. The germline gives CDR1 LNHNV, CDR2 YYDKDF (reference sequence). There are 15 residues in the CDR3.

The chain links TRBV25-1 to TRBJ2-7; D not resolved. Trimming took off 5 bases at V and 1 base at J, with 9 bases between the two ends. The germline V gene has CDR1 MGHDK and CDR2 SYGVNS. CDR3 length equals 13 residues. The CDR3 protein is CASSSQTSYEQYF. The CDR3 bases are TGTGCCAGCAGTTCCCAGACTTCCTACGAGCAGTACTTC.